The 5 T cell receptor beta chains below come from one sample, sequenced in a study of cytomegalovirus exposure and HLA in healthy donors. Use of 60 Vbeta and 13 Jbeta primers characterized the PCR. Sequenced by immunoSEQ multiplex PCR; TCRdb stores in-frame clones only, minus some. Of about 170,000 clones listed, roughly 70% are singletons. The sequenced material came from PBMCs. All receptors come from a girl aged 5-17 years in good health and CMV-seronegative.

The rearrangement uses TRBV30 and TRBJ2-7; 8 nucleotides agree with TRBD2. The germline CDR1 and CDR2 sequences are GTSNPN and SVGIG (reference sequence). The CDR3 loop spans 16 amino acids. V dropped 2 bases and J dropped 2; count of bases not matched to a gene: 11. CDR3 DNA sequence: TGTGCCTGGAGTTGGCAGCGGGGGTCTCCACCCTACGAGCAGTACTTC. It yields the protein CAWSWQRGSPPYEQYF.

The CDR3 spells CASSDYRDGYTF. The CDR3 coding sequence is TGTGCCAGCAGCGATTACAGGGATGGCTACACCTTC. V usage is TRBV7-8 and J usage is TRBJ1-2; possibly TRBD1 for D (6 bases). The CDR3 contains 12 residues. V was clipped by 5 bases and J by 6 bases, with 10 bases between them. Germline V gene data show CDR1 as SGHVS and CDR2 as FQNEAQ.

The chain carries TRBV5-1 and TRBJ2-1; 11 nucleotides match TRBD2. Germline V gene lookup returns CDR1 SGHRS and CDR2 YFSETQ. The CDR3 runs 15 residues. V shed 3 bases and J 10 bases; nucleotides not matched to a gene: 9. This CDR3 reads CASSSRLAGRLEQFF. CDR3 DNA sequence: TGCGCCAGCAGCTCGCGACTAGCGGGGAGGCTAGAGCAGTTCTTC.

The CDR3 sequence: CASSLGQGSTGNTIYF. Written as DNA, the CDR3 is TGCGCCAGCAGCTTGGGACAGGGCTCGACTGGAAACACCATATATTTT. The chain carries TRBV5-1 and TRBJ1-3; 7 bases agree with TRBD1. V lost 0 bases, J lost 2 bases, and 5 bases stayed unmatched. The CDR3 consists of 16 residues. CDR1 and CDR2 (germline): SGHRS, YFSETQ. The whole variable domain, remainder taken from reference TRBV5-1 and TRBJ1-3, is KAGVTQTPRYLIKTRGQQVTLSCSPISGHRSVSWYQQTPGQGLQFLFEYFSETQRNKGNFPGRFSGRQFSNSRSEMNVSTLELGDSALYLCASSLGQGSTGNTIYFGEGSWLTVV.

The V and J genes are TRBV28 and TRBJ1-2; D may be TRBD1 (6 bases). Trimming removed 6 bases at V and 4 bases at J, with 9 bases between. Germline lookup yields CDR1 MDHEN and CDR2 SYDVKM. The CDR3 extends over 12 amino acids. In DNA form, the CDR3 reads TGTGCCAGCAGGGACAGACCCTATGGCTACACCTTC. Translating it yields CASRDRPYGYTF.